Listed here is a single T cell receptor beta chain. Its antigen remains unidentified. Clones were sequenced by immunoSEQ multiplex PCR, and TCRdb holds only the in-frame ones, with some missing. The sample yields approximately 120,000 clones, about 85% seen once. This sample is part of a study of T cell responses to AZD1222 COVID-19 vaccine. Looking at the study overall: Pooled in the analysis were second doses at about 4 or about 12 weeks. The study, taken as a whole, reports: Researchers took repertoire samples only after the peak T cell response had come. Targets within unmutated variant regions were reportedly found for nearly half of spike-specific TCRs. Possibly, clonal diversity was underestimated; donors were largely white British and included more females.

This material consisted of peripheral blood, taken on day 0 of AZD1222 vaccination. The sequence was obtained from an adult in good health.

CDR3: CASRQGTGWGYGYTF. The CDR3 DNA reads as TGTGCCAGCAGGCAAGGGACAGGCTGGGGGTATGGCTACACCTTC. The rearrangement joins TRBV7-9 to TRBJ1-2, with TRBD1 matching over 8 bases. The V segment lost 6 bases and the J segment 5 bases; nucleotides outside the gene matches: 11. Germline lookup yields CDR1 SEHNR and CDR2 FQNEAQ (reference sequence). The CDR3 loop spans 15 amino acids.